The 16 T cell receptor beta chains presented below share a single source sample, sequenced in a study of control samples from healthy donors and cancer patients. Some clones are missing from TCRdb's copy, which holds only in-frame ones; the method was immunoSEQ multiplex PCR. The sample has some 150,000 clones, 93% seen once. Material: blood. The source of these receptors is a man aged 50 to 60 in good health.

V gene TRBV5-1 combines with J gene TRBJ2-1; D not certain. Germline CDR1 is SGHRS and CDR2 is YFSETQ. The CDR3 extends over 15 amino acids. V lost 6 bases and J 9 bases, leaving 22 bases between the germline ends. CDR3 bases: TGCGCCAGCAACAATGAGGACCTGGGCGGCGGTGAGCAGTTCTTC. It codes for CASNNEDLGGGEQFF.

The chain recombines TRBV28 with TRBJ2-1; D gene ambiguous. The V and J ends lost 1 base and 10 bases respectively, with 8 bases between them. This CDR3 comprises 12 residues. Germline assignment: CDR1 MDHEN and CDR2 SYDVKM. CDR3 in amino acids: CASSLLGTEQFF. In DNA form, the CDR3 reads TGTGCCAGCAGTTTATTAGGTACGGAGCAGTTCTTC. Filled out from reference TRBV28 and TRBJ2-1, the complete variable domain reads DVKVTQSSRYLVKRTGEKVFLECVQDMDHENMFWYRQDPGLGLRLIYFSYDVKMKEKGDIPEGYSVSREKKERFSLILESASTNQTSMYLCASSLLGTEQFFGPGTRLTVL.

This clone has just a few counts. The chain joins TRBV10-3 to TRBJ1-2; tentative D call: TRBD1 (5 bases). The germline CDR1 and CDR2 sequences are ENHRY and SYGVKD. The length of the CDR3 is 17 residues. V lost 4 bases, J lost 0 bases, and 18 bases lay in between. Here the CDR3 reads CAISVGSGQHTNYGYTF. The CDR3 DNA sequence: TGTGCCATCAGTGTTGGGTCAGGGCAGCACACTAACTATGGCTACACCTTC.

The V call is TRBV15, the J call TRBJ2-7; 8 bases align to TRBD2. The CDR3 runs to 16 residues. Germline-derived CDR1 and CDR2 are LNHNV and YYDKDF (reference sequence). V dropped 0 bases and J dropped 5; count of bases not matched to a gene: 9. CDR3 nucleotides: TGTGCCACCAGCAGAGATCTGGGAGCGGGAGAGGACGAGCAGTACTTC. It is translated as CATSRDLGAGEDEQYF.

The chain employs TRBV28 and TRBJ2-7, with D possibly matching TRBD2 (6 bases). Trimming removed 5 bases at V and 3 bases at J, with 11 bases between. Germline CDR1 reads MDHEN; CDR2 reads SYDVKM. This CDR3 spans 13 amino acids. As DNA, the CDR3 is TGTGCCAGCAGTATGGGACTCCACTACGAGCAGTACTTC. Translated, it gives CASSMGLHYEQYF.

The chain employs TRBV28 and TRBJ1-5; TRBD1 agrees at 8 bases. The CDR3 contains 13 residues. Germline V gene lookup returns CDR1 MDHEN and CDR2 SYDVKM. The ends lost 7 bases at V and 7 bases at J; junction bases unmatched: 6. CDR3 in amino acids: CASKQGVAQPQHF. The CDR3 DNA sequence: TGTGCCAGCAAACAGGGGGTAGCCCAGCCCCAGCATTTT.

This rearrangement joins TRBV10-2 to TRBJ2-2; 11 bases are shared with TRBD2. The CDR3 extends over 16 amino acids. CDR1 and CDR2 (germline): WSHSY, SAAADI. After removal of 6 bases from V and 6 bases from J, the junction contained 9 bases not matched to a gene. The chain's CDR3 is CASRGSGRARAGELFF. The CDR3 coding sequence is TGCGCCAGCAGGGGTAGCGGGAGGGCCAGGGCCGGGGAGCTGTTTTTT.

The chain couples TRBV27 to TRBJ2-7, with 9 bases aligning to TRBD2. The CDR3 runs to 18 residues. Germline values: CDR1 MNHEY, CDR2 SMNVEV (reference sequence). V lost 2 bases to trimming and J lost 0 bases; unmatched junction nucleotides: 11. The CDR3 protein is CASSLLGPQREVSYEQYF. DNA for the CDR3: TGTGCCAGCAGTTTACTTGGCCCCCAGCGGGAGGTCTCCTACGAGCAGTACTTC.

This chain connects TRBV5-4 to TRBJ1-1, with D unclear. CDR3 length equals 14 residues. The germline V gene has CDR1 SGHNT and CDR2 YYREEE (reference sequence). V was shortened by 0 bases and J by 3 bases, with 9 bases between the two germline ends. Written as DNA, the CDR3 is TGTGCCAGCAGCTTGGGTTTTGCGCACACTGAAGCTTTCTTT. Residues: CASSLGFAHTEAFF.

Written as DNA, the CDR3 is TGTGCCGGGAGGGGCCTGTTTCCTACCTTCTTTTTT. Protein: CAGRGLFPTFFF. The chain recombines TRBV2 with TRBJ1-4; tentatively, D is TRBD1 (5 bases). CDR1 SNHLY and CDR2 FYNNEI come from the germline V gene. The CDR3 extends over 12 amino acids. Trimming left V 11 bases short and J 17 bases short, with 24 bases between.

The gene calls are TRBV28 and TRBJ1-2; D ambiguous. Germline CDR1 is MDHEN and CDR2 is SYDVKM. CDR3 length equals 15 residues. The germline V and J ends were trimmed by 8 bases and 5 bases, with 21 bases remaining between them. In DNA, the CDR3 is TGTGCCAGCTACTCAGGAATCCGACCCGATTATGGCTACACCTTC. Translated, it gives CASYSGIRPDYGYTF.

The V call is TRBV7-9, the J call TRBJ2-7; 10 bases map to TRBD1. The V gene's germline CDR1 is SEHNR and CDR2 FQNEAQ (reference sequence). V lost 8 bases, J lost 3 bases, and 7 bases stayed unmatched. This CDR3 is built from 14 residues. The CDR3 nucleotides are TGTGCCAGCCATACCGGGACAGGGGACTACGAGCAGTACTTC. Protein sequence: CASHTGTGDYEQYF.

V usage is TRBV29-1 and J usage is TRBJ2-3; 8 nucleotides align to TRBD1. Germline-derived CDR1 and CDR2 are SQVTM and ANQGSEA. The CDR3 covers 16 residues. The V gene end was trimmed by 6 bases and the J gene end by 2 bases; junction bases not matched to a gene: 13. CDR3 bases: TGCAGCGTGGGGGATTTGACAGGGGTCCTCACAGATACGCAGTATTTT. This gives the protein CSVGDLTGVLTDTQYF.

The chain links TRBV29-1 to TRBJ2-2; D tentatively reads TRBD1 or TRBD2 (5 bases each). With 3 bases removed from V and 7 bases from J, the gap between germline ends came to 9 bases. CDR1 is SQVTM and CDR2 is ANQGSEA in the germline V gene. The CDR3 contains 12 residues. CDR3 nucleotide sequence: TGCAGCGTTGAGGGGACGGGCGGGGAGCTGTTTTTT. Protein: CSVEGTGGELFF.

The chain couples TRBV3-1 (or the pseudogene TRBV3-2) to TRBJ2-5; the match to TRBD1 covers 8 bases. The junction had 6 bases not matched to a gene; V was cut back by 4 bases and J by 8 bases. The germline V gene has CDR1 LGHDT and CDR2 YNNKEL (reference sequence). The CDR3 spans 13 residues. The CDR3 here is CASSPGTGGTQYF. DNA for the CDR3: TGTGCCAGCAGCCCCGGGACAGGCGGAACCCAGTACTTC.

The chain couples TRBV21-1 to TRBJ1-5; the DNA was not used to check the table's D call, TRBD1. TRBV21-1 is a pseudogene locus. CDR3 length: 15 residues. The CDR3 bases are TGTGCCAGCAGCAAAAAAATAGGGGGTGATCAGCCCCAGCATTTT. This sequence encodes CASSKKIGGDQPQHF.